The entry below describes one TCR beta chain. Its specificity is unknown. Healthy donors had no documented immune events, such as infections, while sampled. Germline values: CDR1 MNHEY, CDR2 SVGAGI. Deletions cut 11 bases from V and 5 bases from J, with 16 bases between. CDR3 length equals 13 residues. The sample is drawn from a study of identifying expanded T cells in peripheral blood. Study conclusions and caveats: Across healthy donors, higher total template counts meant significantly greater approximately two-week count variance. Over about two and four weeks, about 15 and 18 clones changed, versus approximately 1.1 between replicates.

Some clones are missing from TCRdb's copy, which holds only in-frame ones; the method was immunoSEQ multiplex PCR. The sample shows over 85,000 clones, around 83% of them seen only once. The rearrangement uses TRBV6-5 and TRBJ1-5, with D hard to call. The sequence was collected from a person aged 18 to 69 in good health. The specimen was blood. For the CDR3, the DNA is TGTGCCTGGCGGGAATCTTGCTATCAGCCCCAGCATTTT. Amino acids: CAWRESCYQPQHF.